What follows are 8 T cell receptor beta chains derived from one specimen sequenced in a study of blood T cell repertoires in COVID-19. Sequencing used immunoSEQ multiplex PCR; TCRdb keeps in-frame clones, though not all of them. Altogether 220,000 or so clones are present, about 89% being singletons, with the ten largest covering around 6%. Sequenced material: peripheral blood. The receptors shown here come from a man between 60 and 70 years old who had recovered from COVID-19.

The rearrangement joins TRBV11-3 to TRBJ1-1; 7 bases match TRBD1. The ends lost 5 bases at V and 8 bases at J; junction bases unmatched: 11. Germline CDR1 reads SGHNT; CDR2 reads YENEEA. This CDR3 comprises 14 residues. This chain's CDR3 is CASSTTGSNREAFF. CDR3 coding DNA: TGTGCCAGCAGCACGACAGGGAGTAACAGAGAAGCTTTCTTT.

V and J are TRBV7-2 and TRBJ1-3, with D perhaps matching TRBD1 (6 bases). V lost 1 base and J lost 2, with 9 bases in between. Per the germline V gene, CDR1 is SGHTA and CDR2 is FQGNSA. The CDR3 length is 15 residues. In DNA form, the CDR3 reads TGTGCCAGCAGCTTAGAGGCAGGGGCTGGAAACACCATATATTTT. As protein: CASSLEAGAGNTIYF.

The chain is built from TRBV7-6 and TRBJ2-1; D is possibly TRBD1 (6 bases). Trimming stripped 6 bases from V and 0 bases from J, with 12 bases between. The CDR3 runs to 15 residues. Germline lookup yields CDR1 SGHVS and CDR2 FNYEAQ. CDR3 in DNA: TGTGCCAGCAGTTTCACCAGGGGCTCCTACAATGAGCAGTTCTTC. This translates into CASSFTRGSYNEQFF.

A note on this clone: Its ends do not fully match the called genes, so a read error is possible. This chain joins TRBV4-2 and TRBJ2-2; 8 bases match TRBD2. Germline CDR1 reads LGHNA; CDR2 reads YNFKEQ. The CDR3 totals 15 residues. In DNA form, the CDR3 reads TGTGCCAGCAACCAAGGACTAGCTAACACCGGGGAGCTGTTTTTT. This encodes CASNQGLANTGELFF.

J is TRBJ1-2 and V is TRBV4-1; tentative D call: TRBD1 (6 bases). Trimming took 4 bases from V and 4 from J, leaving 19 bases between them. The length of the CDR3 is 16 residues. From germline, CDR1 is MGHRA and CDR2 YSYEKL. The CDR3 DNA reads as TGCGCCAGCAGCCTTTGGGGACATACGGGAGGCTATGGCTACACCTTC. Translation: CASSLWGHTGGYGYTF.

The chain links TRBV7-9 to TRBJ2-1; 7 nucleotides match TRBD2. The V gene's germline CDR1 is SEHNR and CDR2 FQNEAQ (reference sequence). CDR3 length: 16 amino acids. V trimming: 4 bases; J trimming: 1 base; junction bases outside the gene matches: 7. Here the CDR3 reads CASSSVGRESYNEQFF. DNA for the CDR3: TGTGCCAGCAGCTCGGTTGGGCGGGAGTCCTACAATGAGCAGTTCTTC.

The gene calls are TRBV25-1 and TRBJ2-2; the match to TRBD1 covers 9 bases. The V gene end was trimmed by 7 bases and the J gene end by 6 bases; junction bases not matched to a gene: 12. This CDR3 is built from 16 residues. Germline V CDR1 and CDR2: MGHDK, SYGVNS. The CDR3 sequence: CASNQGGQGVSGELFF. The CDR3, as DNA: TGTGCCAGCAATCAGGGGGGACAGGGAGTCTCCGGGGAGCTGTTTTTT.

V is TRBV19 and J is TRBJ2-2; weak D call: TRBD1 (5 bases). With 3 bases removed from V and 1 base from J, the gap between germline ends came to 9 bases. Germline V gene data show CDR1 as LNHDA and CDR2 as SQIVND (reference sequence). The CDR3 spans 15 residues. CDR3 in DNA: TGTGCCAGTAGTATTGCCAGGGTGAACACCGGGGAGCTGTTTTTT. This codes for CASSIARVNTGELFF.